This entry lists 12 T cell receptor beta chains sequenced from one sample in a study of shared clonotypes between healthy human individuals. Assay: immunoSEQ multiplex PCR; the TCRdb copy retains only in-frame clones and omits some. The table has some 600,000 clones, approximately 96% seen once. As defined, naive CD8 cells were CD45RO-negative and positively selected for CCR7, with terminally differentiated effector memory CD45RA+ cells excluded. Source material: naive CD8+ T cells sorted from blood. These receptor sequences come from a woman in her twenties or thirties in good health.

J is TRBJ2-5 and V is TRBV11-2; no definite D call. Trimming stripped 6 bases from V and 2 bases from J, with 16 bases between. The CDR3 has 15 residues. From germline, CDR1 is SGHAT and CDR2 FQNNGV. CDR3 loop: CASSNSAQIQETQYF. The DNA of the CDR3 is TGTGCCAGCAGTAACTCGGCACAGATTCAAGAGACCCAGTACTTC.

DNA of the CDR3: TGTGCCAGCAGCCCTGGACTAGCGGAAGGCACAGATACGCAGTATTTT. Its protein product is CASSPGLAEGTDTQYF. The chain couples TRBV7-9 to TRBJ2-3; 10 nucleotides align to TRBD2. This CDR3 is built from 16 residues. Germline loops: CDR1 SEHNR, CDR2 FQNEAQ (reference sequence). The V segment lost 5 bases and the J segment 1 base; nucleotides outside the gene matches: 6.

Only one count was recorded for this clone. The chain joins TRBV11-2 to TRBJ1-2, with a possible D match to TRBD1 (6 bases). Deletions cut 5 bases from V and 0 bases from J, with 13 bases between. CDR3 length: 15 amino acids. CDR1 is SGHAT, CDR2 FQNNGV, per germline. The CDR3 spells CASSAWTEPNYGYTF. The CDR3 region has the DNA TGTGCCAGCAGCGCTTGGACAGAACCTAACTATGGCTACACCTTC.

The rearrangement joins TRBV5-1 to TRBJ2-1; 7 bases match TRBD1. This CDR3 is 15 amino acids long. The V and J ends lost 4 bases and 2 bases, in that order; junction bases with no gene match: 6. The V gene's germline CDR1 is SGHRS and CDR2 YFSETQ. CDR3 bases: TGCGCCAGCAGCAGCCGACAGGGTCCCTACAATGAGCAGTTCTTC. Protein product: CASSSRQGPYNEQFF.

Notes on this clone: Within the sample, other DNA sequences also encode this same CDR3. The chain recombines TRBV19 with TRBJ2-1, with D unresolved. Germline V CDR1 and CDR2: LNHDA, SQIVND (reference sequence). V was shortened by 3 bases and J by 7 bases, with 7 bases between the two germline ends. The CDR3 loop spans 12 amino acids. The CDR3 DNA sequence: TGTGCCAGTAGTATGTTGGGGAATGAGCAGTTCTTC. Its protein is CASSMLGNEQFF.

The CDR3 loop reads CASIRTSGSRETQYF. DNA for the CDR3: TGTGCCAGCATCAGGACTAGCGGGAGTAGAGAGACCCAGTACTTC. The chain employs TRBV19 and TRBJ2-5; 13 nucleotides agree with TRBD2. The V segment lost 9 bases and the J segment 4 bases; nucleotides outside the gene matches: 8. This CDR3 comprises 15 residues. Germline values: CDR1 LNHDA, CDR2 SQIVND (reference sequence).

The chain carries TRBV28 and TRBJ2-1; 8 bases line up with TRBD2. The CDR3 is 14 residues long. Germline V CDR1 and CDR2: MDHEN, SYDVKM. V shed 6 bases and J 4 bases; nucleotides not matched to a gene: 5. CDR3 nucleotides: TGTGCCAGCAGACGGACTAGCAATTACAATGAGCAGTTCTTC. Translated: CASRRTSNYNEQFF.

V usage is TRBV5-8 and J usage is TRBJ2-5; D unclear. Deletions cut 0 bases from V and 4 bases from J, with 13 bases between. Germline values: CDR1 SGHTS, CDR2 YDEGEE. The CDR3 spans 15 residues. CDR3 sequence reads: CASSLGTSNRETQYF. The CDR3 DNA sequence: TGTGCCAGCAGCTTGGGTACCTCAAACCGAGAGACCCAGTACTTC. The full variable domain, its missing parts supplied by reference TRBV5-8 and TRBJ2-5, is EAGVTQSPTHLIKTRGQQATLRCSPISGHTSVYWYQQALGLGLQFLLWYDEGEERNRGNFPPRFSGRQFPNYSSELNVNALELEDSALYLCASSLGTSNRETQYFGPGTRLLVL.

The rearrangement uses TRBV7-6 and TRBJ2-1; 7 positions agree with TRBD1. Per germline, CDR1 SGHVS and CDR2 FNYEAQ. The CDR3 runs 16 residues. J gave up 0 bases and V 5 bases, and 7 bases lay outside the gene matches. Written as DNA, the CDR3 is TGTGCCAGCAGCCCAACTAGGGACAGCTCCTACAATGAGCAGTTCTTC. Residues: CASSPTRDSSYNEQFF.

The V gene is TRBV5-1, the J gene TRBJ2-2; the match to TRBD1 covers 8 bases. The CDR3 sequence is 15 residues long. Trimming cost V 5 bases and J 4 bases; bases outside gene matches: 7. The germline V gene has CDR1 SGHRS and CDR2 YFSETQ. CDR3: CASRTGQDTTGELFF. DNA of the CDR3: TGCGCCAGCAGAACGGGACAGGACACCACCGGGGAGCTGTTTTTT.

The chain uses TRBV28 and TRBJ2-3; 9 positions agree with TRBD2. The CDR3 is made up of 11 amino acids. V trimming: 6 bases; J trimming: 13 bases; junction bases outside the gene matches: 5. CDR1 and CDR2 from the germline V gene are MDHEN and SYDVKM. The CDR3 nucleotides are TGTGCCAGCAGACCTAGCGGGATAAAGTATTTT. Its protein product is CASRPSGIKYF.

This clone was found a few times. The chain is built from TRBV7-9 and TRBJ2-2, with D possibly TRBD2 on 6 matching bases. The V and J ends lost 5 bases and 3 bases respectively, with 10 bases between them. Germline V lookup: CDR1 SEHNR, CDR2 FQNEAQ (reference sequence). This CDR3 contains 14 residues. CDR3 sequence reads: CASSVVADTGELFF. The CDR3 DNA follows: TGTGCCAGCAGCGTGGTAGCGGACACCGGGGAGCTGTTTTTT.